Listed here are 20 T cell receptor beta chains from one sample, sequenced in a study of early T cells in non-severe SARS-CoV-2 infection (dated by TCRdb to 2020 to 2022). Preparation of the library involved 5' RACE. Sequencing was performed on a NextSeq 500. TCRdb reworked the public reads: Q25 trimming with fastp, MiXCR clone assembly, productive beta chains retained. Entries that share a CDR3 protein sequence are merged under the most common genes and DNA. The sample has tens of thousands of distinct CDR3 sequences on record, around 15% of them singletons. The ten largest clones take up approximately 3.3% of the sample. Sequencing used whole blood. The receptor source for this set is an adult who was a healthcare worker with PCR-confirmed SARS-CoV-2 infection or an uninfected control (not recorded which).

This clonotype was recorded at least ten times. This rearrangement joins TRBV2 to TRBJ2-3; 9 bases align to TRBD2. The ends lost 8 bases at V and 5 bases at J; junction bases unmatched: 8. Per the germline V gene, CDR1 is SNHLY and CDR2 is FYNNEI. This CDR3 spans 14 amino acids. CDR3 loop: CASGASGTQDTQYF. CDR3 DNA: TGTGCCAGCGGGGCTAGCGGGACCCAAGATACGCAGTATTTT. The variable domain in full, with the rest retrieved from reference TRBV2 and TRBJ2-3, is EPEVTQTPSHQVTQMGQEVILRCVPISNHLYFYWYRQILGQKVEFLVSFYNNEISEKSEIFDDQFSVERPDGSNFTLKIRSTKLEDSAMYFCASGASGTQDTQYFGPGTRLTVL.

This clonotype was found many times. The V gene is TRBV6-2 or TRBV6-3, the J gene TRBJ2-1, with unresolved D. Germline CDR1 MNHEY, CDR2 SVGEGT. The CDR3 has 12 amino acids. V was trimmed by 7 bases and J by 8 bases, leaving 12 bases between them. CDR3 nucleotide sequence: TGTGCCAGCACCCAATCCGGCGATGAGCAGTTCTTC. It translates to CASTQSGDEQFF.

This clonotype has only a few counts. The CDR3 sequence is CSVELVAGADTQYF. The CDR3 DNA reads TGCAGCGTTGAACTGGTTGCGGGGGCAGATACGCAGTATTTT. V gene TRBV29-1 combines with J gene TRBJ2-3, with 7 bases that match TRBD2. The germline gives CDR1 SQVTM, CDR2 ANQGSEA. The CDR3 is made up of 14 amino acids. V lost 2 bases to trimming and J lost 4 bases; unmatched junction nucleotides: 6.

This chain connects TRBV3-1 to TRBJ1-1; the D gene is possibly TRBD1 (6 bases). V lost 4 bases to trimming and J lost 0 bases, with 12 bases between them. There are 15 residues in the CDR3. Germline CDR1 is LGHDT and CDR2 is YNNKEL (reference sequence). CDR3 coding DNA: TGTGCCAGCAGCCCCAGGACAGCGATGAACACTGAAGCTTTCTTT. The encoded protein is CASSPRTAMNTEAFF.

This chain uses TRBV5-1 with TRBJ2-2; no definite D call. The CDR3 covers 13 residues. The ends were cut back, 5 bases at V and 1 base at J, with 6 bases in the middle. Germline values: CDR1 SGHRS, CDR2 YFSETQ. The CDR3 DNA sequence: TGCGCCAGCAGTTGGGAGAACACCGGGGAGCTGTTTTTT. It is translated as CASSWENTGELFF.

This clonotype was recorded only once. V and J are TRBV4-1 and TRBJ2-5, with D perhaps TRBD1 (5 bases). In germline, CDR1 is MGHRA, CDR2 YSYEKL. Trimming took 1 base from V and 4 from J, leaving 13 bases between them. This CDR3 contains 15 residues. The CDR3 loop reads CASSQAGHPTETQYF. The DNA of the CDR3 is TGCGCCAGCAGCCAAGCTGGACACCCTACAGAGACCCAGTACTTC.

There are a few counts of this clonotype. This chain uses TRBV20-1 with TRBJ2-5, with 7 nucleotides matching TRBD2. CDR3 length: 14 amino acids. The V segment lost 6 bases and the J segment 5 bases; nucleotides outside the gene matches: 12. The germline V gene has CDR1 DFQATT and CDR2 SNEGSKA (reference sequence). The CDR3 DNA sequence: TGCAGTGCCAATGCGGGGAGGGCCGGGGAGACCCAGTACTTC. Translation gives CSANAGRAGETQYF.

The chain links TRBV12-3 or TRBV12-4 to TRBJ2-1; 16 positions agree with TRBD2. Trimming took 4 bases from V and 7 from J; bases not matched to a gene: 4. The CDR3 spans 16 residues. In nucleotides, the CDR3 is TGTGCCAGCAGTTCCGGGACTAGCGGGAGGGCAAATGAGCAGTTCTTC. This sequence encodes CASSSGTSGRANEQFF.

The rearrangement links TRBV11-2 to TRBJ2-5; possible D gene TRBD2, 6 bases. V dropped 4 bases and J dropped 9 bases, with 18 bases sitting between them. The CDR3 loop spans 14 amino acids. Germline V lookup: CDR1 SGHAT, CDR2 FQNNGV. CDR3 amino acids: CASSSTDYLGAQYF. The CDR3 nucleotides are TGTGCCAGCAGCTCTACGGACTATCTGGGGGCCCAGTACTTC.

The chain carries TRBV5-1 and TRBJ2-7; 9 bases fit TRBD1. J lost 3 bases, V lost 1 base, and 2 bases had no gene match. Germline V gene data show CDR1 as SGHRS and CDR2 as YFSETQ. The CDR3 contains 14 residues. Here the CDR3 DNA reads TGCGCCAGCAGCTTGAGACAGGGGGTCTACGAGCAGTACTTC. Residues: CASSLRQGVYEQYF.

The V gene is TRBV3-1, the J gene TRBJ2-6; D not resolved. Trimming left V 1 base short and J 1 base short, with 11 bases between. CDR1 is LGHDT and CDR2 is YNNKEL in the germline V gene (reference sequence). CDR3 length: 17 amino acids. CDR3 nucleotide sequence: TGTGCCAGCAGCCAAGGGCCGAAGTTATCTGGGGCCAACGTCCTGACTTTC. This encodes CASSQGPKLSGANVLTF.

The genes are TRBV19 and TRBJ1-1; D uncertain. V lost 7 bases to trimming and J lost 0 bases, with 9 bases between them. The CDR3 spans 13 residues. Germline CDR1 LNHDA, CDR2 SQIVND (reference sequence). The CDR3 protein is CASTGSMNTEAFF. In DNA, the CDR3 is TGTGCCAGTACGGGCAGCATGAACACTGAAGCTTTCTTT.

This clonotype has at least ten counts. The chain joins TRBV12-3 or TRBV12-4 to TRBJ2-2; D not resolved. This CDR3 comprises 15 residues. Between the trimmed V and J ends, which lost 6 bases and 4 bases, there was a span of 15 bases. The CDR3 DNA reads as TGTGCCAGCAGGCCGTTCCTCCGGTCCACCGGGGAGCTGTTTTTT. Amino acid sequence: CASRPFLRSTGELFF.

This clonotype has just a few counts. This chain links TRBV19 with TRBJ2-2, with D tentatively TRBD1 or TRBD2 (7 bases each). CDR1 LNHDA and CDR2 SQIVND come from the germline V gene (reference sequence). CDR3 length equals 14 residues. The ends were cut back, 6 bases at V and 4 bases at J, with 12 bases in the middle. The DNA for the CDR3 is TGTGCCAGTAGGACAGGGAGGGGCACCGGGGAGCTGTTTTTT. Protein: CASRTGRGTGELFF.

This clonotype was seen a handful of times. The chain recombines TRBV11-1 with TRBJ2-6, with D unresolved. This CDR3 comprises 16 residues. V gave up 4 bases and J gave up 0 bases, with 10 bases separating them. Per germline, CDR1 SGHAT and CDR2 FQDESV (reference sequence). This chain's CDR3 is CASSSLSISGANVLTF. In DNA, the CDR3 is TGTGCCAGCAGCTCTTTATCAATCTCTGGGGCCAACGTCCTGACTTTC.

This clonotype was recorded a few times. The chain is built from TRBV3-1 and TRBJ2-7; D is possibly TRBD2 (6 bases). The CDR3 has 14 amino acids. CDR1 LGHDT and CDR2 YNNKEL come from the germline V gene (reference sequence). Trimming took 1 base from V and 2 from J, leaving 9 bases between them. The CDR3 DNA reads TGTGCCAGCAGCCAAGTCGCGGGGCCCTACGAGCAGTACTTC. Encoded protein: CASSQVAGPYEQYF.

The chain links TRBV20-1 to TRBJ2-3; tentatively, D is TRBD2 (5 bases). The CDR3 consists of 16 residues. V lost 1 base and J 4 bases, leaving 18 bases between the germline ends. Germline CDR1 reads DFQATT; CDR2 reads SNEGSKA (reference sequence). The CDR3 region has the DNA TGCAGTGCTAGAGGGCTAGCTGAGGGATTCGCAGATACGCAGTATTTT. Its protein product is CSARGLAEGFADTQYF.

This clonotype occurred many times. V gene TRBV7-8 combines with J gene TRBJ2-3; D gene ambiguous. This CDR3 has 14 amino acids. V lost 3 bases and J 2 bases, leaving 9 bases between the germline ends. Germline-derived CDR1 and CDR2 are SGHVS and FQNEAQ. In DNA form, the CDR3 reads TGTGCCAGCAGCTTCGACCTTTACACAGATACGCAGTATTTT. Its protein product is CASSFDLYTDTQYF.

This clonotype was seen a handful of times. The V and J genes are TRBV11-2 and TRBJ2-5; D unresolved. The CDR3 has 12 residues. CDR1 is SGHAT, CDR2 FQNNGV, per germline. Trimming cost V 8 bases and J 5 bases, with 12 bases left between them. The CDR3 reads CASSGMYETQYF. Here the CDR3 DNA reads TGTGCCAGCTCAGGAATGTATGAGACCCAGTACTTC.

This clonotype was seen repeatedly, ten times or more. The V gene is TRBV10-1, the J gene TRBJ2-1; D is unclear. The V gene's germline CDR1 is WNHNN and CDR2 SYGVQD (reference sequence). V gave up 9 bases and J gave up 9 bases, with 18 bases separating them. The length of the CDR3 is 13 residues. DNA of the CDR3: TGCGCCAGTACCGGGTTCCCCGGTGGTGAGCAGTTCTTC. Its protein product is CASTGFPGGEQFF.